This paragraph covers one TCR beta chain sequence. The data were obtained in a study of blood T cell repertoires in COVID-19. Study information: The United States, Italy and Spain supplied acute and convalescent COVID-19 samples.

The authors' processing: Quantification of nucleated cells was approximated via reference gene primer amplification. Libraries were prepared by immunoSEQ multiplex PCR; TCRdb keeps only in-frame clonotypes and omits some of them. V and J calls and clone size come straight from that table; D and trimming were deduced from the DNA. The sample contains more than 150,000 clones, about 88% of which appear only once. CDR3 length equals 15 residues. CDR1 MRHNA and CDR2 SNTAGT come from the germline V gene. Trimming left V 2 bases short and J 8 bases short, with 16 bases between. This clonotype originated in a man aged 35 to 55 with active or convalescent COVID-19. V gene TRBV6-4 combines with J gene TRBJ2-1, with D possibly TRBD1 on 5 matching bases. The sample comprised peripheral blood. The CDR3 region is CASSDQGKVLDEQFF. Written as DNA, the CDR3 is TGTGCCAGCAGTGACCAGGGTAAAGTATTGGATGAGCAGTTCTTC.